These T cell receptor beta chains were read from a single sample in a study of OX40 agonist ivuxolimab in advanced cancers. The assay was immunoSEQ multiplex PCR, and TCRdb's table has in-frame clones only and misses some. The sample records 55,000 to 75,000 clones, about nine tenths being singletons. Sequenced material: CD4+ or CD8+ T cells sorted from blood, taken in a trial of the OX40 agonist ivuxolimab. Source of these receptors: an adult with an advanced solid tumor such as melanoma, head and neck, liver or kidney cancer. CDR3s include the opening cysteine and the closing phenylalanine or tryptophan. Each record gives: clone size, J gene, D gene, V gene, CDR3 protein, CDR3 DNA. A D gene is named only where the DNA matches it firmly. Size values are once, few and many counts, or a class for expanded clones, and some rows have none.

. | TRBJ2-5 | . | TRBV15 | CATSRGGVETQYF | TGTGCCACCAGCAGAGGGGGGGTGGAGACCCAGTACTTC
. | TRBJ1-1 | . | TRBV30 | CAWSVEMNTEAFF | TGTGCCTGGAGTGTGGAAATGAACACTGAAGCTTTCTTT
once | TRBJ1-1 | . | TRBV6-6 | CASIWGTEAFF | TGTGCCAGCATTTGGGGCACTGAAGCTTTCTTT
. | TRBJ1-1 | . | TRBV11-3 | CASSSKTGEAFF | TGTGCCAGCAGCTCAAAAACCGGTGAAGCTTTCTTT
once | TRBJ2-7 | TRBD1 | TRBV6-1 | CASSDLDRSWEQYF | TGTGCCAGCAGTGACCTGGACAGGTCTTGGGAGCAGTACTTC
. | TRBJ2-5 | . | TRBV29-1 | CSVTQGETQYF | TGCAGCGTTACGCAGGGTGAGACCCAGTACTTC
. | TRBJ2-7 | TRBD1 | TRBV4-1 | CASSQGNLGQGTSYEQYF | TGCGCCAGCAGCCAAGGGAATTTGGGACAGGGTACTTCCTACGAGCAGTACTTC
. | TRBJ2-7 | . | TRBV6-6 | CASSSSDSLRTREQYF | .
. | TRBJ1-1 | TRBD1 | TRBV7-3 | CASSPGGAGTEAFF | TGTGCCAGCAGCCCAGGGGGGGCCGGCACTGAAGCTTTCTTT
. | TRBJ2-3 | . | TRBV27 | CASRRHFSAGGWVTDTQYF | TGTGCCAGCAGGAGGCACTTCTCCGCTGGGGGGTGGGTCACAGATACGCAGTATTTT
. | TRBJ2-1 | . | TRBV7-2 | CASSLGAGASSYNEQFF | TGTGCCAGCAGCTTAGGTGCAGGCGCGAGCTCCTACAATGAGCAGTTCTTC
. | TRBJ2-1 | . | TRBV14 | CASSPRAVGHNEQFF | TGTGCCAGCAGCCCTCGGGCAGTCGGGCACAATGAGCAGTTCTTC
. | TRBJ1-5 | . | TRBV28 | CASSTNTYNQPQHF | TGTGCCAGCAGTACAAATACGTACAATCAGCCCCAGCATTTT
. | TRBJ2-7 | TRBD2 | TRBV30 | CAWSRTGLTYEQYF | TGTGCCTGGAGTAGAACGGGACTAACTTACGAGCAGTACTTC
. | TRBJ2-5 | . | TRBV27 | CASKRGLGRQETQYF | TGTGCCAGCAAAAGGGGATTGGGCAGACAAGAGACCCAGTACTTC
. | TRBJ2-1 | TRBD2 | TRBV27 | CASSPGLADLSYNEQFF | TGTGCCAGCAGCCCGGGACTAGCGGACCTTTCCTACAATGAGCAGTTCTTC
. | TRBJ2-7 | . | TRBV5-6 | CASSSLIRLPYEQYF | TGTGCCAGCAGCTCGCTTATCCGGCTGCCCTACGAGCAGTACTTC
. | TRBJ2-2 | TRBD1 | TRBV28 | CASSPGQGGTGELFF | TGTGCCAGCAGTCCGGGACAGGGGGGCACCGGGGAGCTGTTTTTT
. | TRBJ1-4 | . | TRBV5-6 | CASSATWGEKLFF | TGTGCCAGCAGCGCCACCTGGGGGGAAAAACTGTTTTTT
. | TRBJ2-7 | TRBD2 | TRBV9 | CASSVGLAGVGGYEQYF | TGTGCCAGCAGCGTTGGACTAGCGGGAGTCGGGGGCTACGAGCAGTACTTC
. | TRBJ2-5 | . | TRBV6-5 | CASRGRGVQETQYF | TGTGCCAGCCGAGGCAGGGGGGTCCAAGAGACCCAGTACTTC
. | TRBJ2-2 | TRBD1 | TRBV7-6 | CASSLGQGLELFF | TGTGCCAGCAGCTTAGGACAGGGTTTGGAGCTGTTTTTT
. | TRBJ2-3 | . | TRBV10-3 | CAISEDTDTQYF | TGTGCCATCAGTGAAGACACAGATACGCAGTATTTT
. | TRBJ1-5 | . | TRBV7-2 | CASSLGDPYSNQPQHF | TGTGCCAGCAGCTTGGGTGACCCCTATAGCAATCAGCCCCAGCATTTT
. | TRBJ1-1 | TRBD1 | TRBV28 | CASCVAGGNTEAFF | TGTGCCAGCTGCGTGGCAGGGGGCAACACTGAAGCTTTCTTT
. | TRBJ1-4 | TRBD1 | TRBV7-2 | CASSLRTGPNEKLFF | TGTGCCAGCAGCTTACGGACAGGGCCTAATGAAAAACTGTTTTTT
once | TRBJ2-3 | . | TRBV6-5 | CASSYSTTTTDTQYF | TGTGCCAGCAGTTACTCGACCACGACCACAGATACGCAGTATTTT
few | TRBJ1-5 | . | TRBV27 | CASSFVGDSNQPQHF | TGTGCCAGCAGTTTCGTAGGAGATAGCAATCAGCCCCAGCATTTT
. | TRBJ2-5 | TRBD1 | TRBV27 | CASSLRRTGQETQYF | TGTGCCAGCAGTTTACGCAGGACAGGGCAAGAGACCCAGTACTTC
. | TRBJ1-1 | TRBD1 | TRBV7-9 | CASSLSRGFGTEAFF | TGTGCCAGCAGCTTGAGCAGGGGGTTCGGCACTGAAGCTTTCTTT
. | TRBJ2-7 | . | TRBV7-6 | CASSTRAGYEQYF | TGTGCCAGCAGCACTAGGGCGGGGTACGAGCAGTACTTC
. | TRBJ2-6 | . | TRBV19 | CASSMGGAPGANVLTF | TGTGCCAGTAGTATGGGTGGGGCCCCTGGGGCCAACGTCCTGACTTTC
. | TRBJ2-2 | . | TRBV4-3 | CASSQDIQAYLRGGELFF | TGCGCCAGCAGCCAAGATATTCAGGCCTACTTGCGGGGAGGGGAGCTGTTTTTT
. | TRBJ1-1 | . | TRBV5-1 | CASSFDHPNTEAFF | TGCGCCAGCAGCTTTGATCACCCGAACACTGAAGCTTTCTTT
. | TRBJ2-4 | . | TRBV19 | CASSIWDAKNIQYF | TGTGCCAGTAGTATATGGGACGCCAAAAACATTCAGTACTTC
. | TRBJ1-6 | . | TRBV2 | CASTPGVLSYNSPLHF | TGTGCCAGCACCCCCGGAGTACTCTCCTATAATTCACCCCTCCACTTT
. | TRBJ2-1 | . | TRBV27 | CASSFYRVDEQFF | TGTGCCAGCAGTTTCTACAGGGTAGATGAGCAGTTCTTC
. | TRBJ1-2 | . | TRBV15 | CATSRDRGFYGYTF | TGTGCCACCAGCAGAGACAGGGGATTCTATGGCTACACCTTC
. | TRBJ2-7 | TRBD2 | TRBV2 | CASSERLAGAVLDEQYF | TGTGCCAGCAGTGAAAGGCTAGCGGGAGCCGTTCTGGACGAGCAGTACTTC
. | TRBJ2-3 | . | TRBV7-9 | CASSGIEAGSHSTDTQYF | TGTGCCAGCAGCGGAATTGAAGCGGGCTCCCACTCCACAGATACGCAGTATTTT
. | TRBJ2-1 | . | TRBV7-9 | CASSYRDTPYNEQFF | TGTGCCAGCAGCTACCGGGACACTCCCTACAATGAGCAGTTCTTC
. | TRBJ2-7 | . | TRBV7-8 | CASSLWAPGGGASYEQYF | TGTGCCAGCAGCTTATGGGCTCCAGGGGGAGGGGCCTCCTACGAGCAGTACTTC
. | TRBJ2-2 | TRBD2 | TRBV9 | CASSVSTYDAGEVGELFF | TGTGCCAGCAGCGTAAGCACTTACGACGCGGGAGAGGTCGGGGAGCTGTTTTTT
. | TRBJ2-1 | TRBD2 | TRBV4-1 | CASSQLTSGDPQFF | TGCGCCAGCAGCCAACTTACTAGCGGCGACCCGCAGTTCTTC
. | TRBJ1-3 | . | TRBV30 | CAWSVRDGFGNTIYF | TGTGCCTGGAGTGTACGGGACGGGTTTGGAAACACCATATATTTT
. | TRBJ1-1 | . | TRBV19 | CASRGEDMNTEAFF | TGTGCCAGTAGGGGGGAGGACATGAACACTGAAGCTTTCTTT
. | TRBJ2-2 | . | TRBV9 | CASSVGGTATNTGELFF | TGTGCCAGCAGCGTGGGCGGGACGGCAACGAACACCGGGGAGCTGTTTTTT
. | TRBJ2-2 | TRBD2 | TRBV27 | CASSRLSGANTGELFF | TGTGCCAGCAGTCGACTTAGCGGGGCGAACACCGGGGAGCTGTTTTTT
. | TRBJ1-2 | TRBD1 | TRBV2 | CASSVGRGGNYGYTF | TGTGCCAGCAGTGTGGGGAGAGGGGGCAACTATGGCTACACCTTC
. | TRBJ2-1 | . | TRBV5-8 | CASSLSRNEQFF | TGTGCCAGCAGCTTATCGAGGAATGAGCAGTTCTTC
. | TRBJ2-3 | TRBD2 | TRBV6-1 | CASSLTSGATDTQYF | TGTGCCAGCAGTCTCACTAGCGGCGCAACAGATACGCAGTATTTT
. | TRBJ2-1 | TRBD2 | TRBV27 | CASSLSSGRALGNEQFF | TGTGCCAGCAGTTTAAGTAGCGGGAGGGCCCTCGGGAATGAGCAGTTCTTC
. | TRBJ2-1 | . | TRBV2 | CASIEGPDEQFF | TGTGCCAGCATTGAGGGGCCCGATGAGCAGTTCTTC
. | TRBJ1-1 | . | TRBV19 | CASSPQENTEAFF | TGTGCCAGTAGTCCGCAGGAGAACACTGAAGCTTTCTTT